This section outlines one T cell receptor beta chain sequence together with its context. The CDR3 extends over 15 amino acids. Germline values: CDR1 SGHVS, CDR2 FQNEAQ. V was shortened by 1 base and J by 1 base, with 10 bases between the two germline ends. This entry comes from a study of CD8+ T cells in alopecia areata. Documented treatment: oral pan-JAK inhibitor, 5-10 mg twice daily. Following RNA extraction, reverse transcription yielded cDNA that acted as the sequencing template. The protocol was immunoSEQ multiplex PCR, while the TCRdb copy is restricted to in-frame clones and leaves out a portion. The data contain 150,000 to 200,000 clones, 51% of them singletons.

The sequencing here drew on CD8+ T cells sorted from blood, taken at roughly week 52, from a patient treated with tofacitinib. The chain employs TRBV7-8 and TRBJ1-2; D unresolved. The receptor comes from a human donor with alopecia areata. Written as DNA, the CDR3 is TGTGCCAGCAGCTTAGTGCCAAACAGTAACTATGGCTACACCTTC. Protein product: CASSLVPNSNYGYTF.